Listed below are T cell receptor beta chains from one sample, sequenced in a study of cytotoxic CD8 clonotypes in ibrutinib-treated CLL. Profiling relied on immunoSEQ multiplex PCR, and the TCRdb table lists in-frame clones only, not all of them. Of about 140,000 clones listed, approximately 80% are singletons. This material consisted of PBMCs, taken after 36 months of ibrutinib treatment. The receptors come from a human donor with chronic lymphocytic leukemia. Both conserved end residues are part of each CDR3. Each record gives: CDR3 protein, CDR3 DNA, D gene, clone size, J gene, V gene. D genes are given only for firm matches. Part of the rows lack a size; the others show once, few, many or a class for expanded clones.

cdr3_aa: CASSLDWSGYTQYF
cdr3_nt: TGTGCCAGCAGCTTGGATTGGAGCGGCTATACGCAGTATTTT
d_call: -
clone_size: once
j_call: TRBJ2-3
v_call: TRBV5-4

cdr3_aa: CASSSRTGGNEQYF
cdr3_nt: TGTGCCAGCAGCTCTAGGACAGGGGGAAACGAGCAGTACTTC
d_call: TRBD1
clone_size: -
j_call: TRBJ2-7
v_call: TRBV11-2

cdr3_aa: CASSLGGAGELFF
cdr3_nt: TGCGCCAGCAGCTTGGGAGGGGCCGGGGAGCTGTTTTTT
d_call: -
clone_size: -
j_call: TRBJ2-2
v_call: TRBV5-1

cdr3_aa: CASSLAQSGYTF
cdr3_nt: TGTGCCAGCAGCTTAGCGCAGAGCGGCTACACCTTC
d_call: -
clone_size: few
j_call: TRBJ1-2
v_call: TRBV7-9

cdr3_aa: CASIVDYSNQPQHF
cdr3_nt: TGTGCCAGCATCGTTGACTATAGCAATCAGCCCCAGCATTTT
d_call: -
clone_size: few
j_call: TRBJ1-5
v_call: TRBV6-1

cdr3_aa: CASSYSLKEIDTQYF
cdr3_nt: TGTGCCAGCAGTTACTCACTAAAAGAAATAGATACGCAGTATTTT
d_call: -
clone_size: -
j_call: TRBJ2-3
v_call: TRBV6-5

cdr3_aa: CASSPGQQENEKLFF
cdr3_nt: TGTGCCAGCTCACCGGGACAACAGGAGAATGAAAAACTGTTTTTT
d_call: -
clone_size: -
j_call: TRBJ1-4
v_call: TRBV18

cdr3_aa: CASSYLTANYGYTF
cdr3_nt: TGTGCCAGCAGTTACCTTACTGCTAACTATGGCTACACCTTC
d_call: -
clone_size: -
j_call: TRBJ1-2
v_call: TRBV6-6

cdr3_aa: CSARDLVPEYF
cdr3_nt: TGCAGTGCTAGAGATCTAGTCCCGGAGTACTTC
d_call: -
clone_size: -
j_call: TRBJ2-7
v_call: TRBV20-1

cdr3_aa: CSVDPGQGYEQYF
cdr3_nt: TGCAGCGTTGACCCCGGACAGGGGTACGAGCAGTACTTC
d_call: TRBD1
clone_size: -
j_call: TRBJ2-7
v_call: TRBV29-1

cdr3_aa: CASSEGAYEQYF
cdr3_nt: TGTGCCAGCAGTGAGGGGGCCTACGAGCAGTACTTC
d_call: -
clone_size: -
j_call: TRBJ2-7
v_call: TRBV6-1

cdr3_aa: CASSVGATQGETQYF
cdr3_nt: TGTGCCAGCAGCGTAGGGGCCACCCAGGGGGAGACCCAGTACTTC
d_call: -
clone_size: -
j_call: TRBJ2-5
v_call: TRBV9

cdr3_aa: CASSDHASVTDTQYF
cdr3_nt: TGTGCCAGCAGCGACCACGCTAGCGTCACAGATACGCAGTATTTT
d_call: -
clone_size: -
j_call: TRBJ2-3
v_call: TRBV6-4

cdr3_aa: CASRGLAGVLDTQYF
cdr3_nt: TGTGCCAGCAGGGGACTAGCGGGAGTACTAGATACGCAGTATTTT
d_call: TRBD2
clone_size: -
j_call: TRBJ2-3
v_call: TRBV2

cdr3_aa: CASRRFGEFYNEQFF
cdr3_nt: TGTGCCAGCAGGAGATTCGGGGAGTTCTACAATGAGCAGTTCTTC
d_call: -
clone_size: -
j_call: TRBJ2-1
v_call: TRBV7-3

cdr3_aa: CASRLDRGRWNEQFF
cdr3_nt: TGTGCCAGCAGGCTCGACAGGGGGCGGTGGAATGAGCAGTTCTTC
d_call: TRBD1
clone_size: -
j_call: TRBJ2-1
v_call: TRBV2

cdr3_aa: CASSPTGGETQYF
cdr3_nt: TGCGCCAGCAGCCCGACAGGGGGGGAGACCCAGTACTTC
d_call: TRBD1
clone_size: once
j_call: TRBJ2-5
v_call: TRBV5-1

cdr3_aa: CSVDVAAATDTQYF
cdr3_nt: TGCAGCGTTGATGTGGCGGCGGCCACAGATACGCAGTATTTT
d_call: -
clone_size: -
j_call: TRBJ2-3
v_call: TRBV29-1

cdr3_aa: CASSGARDTEKQETQYF
cdr3_nt: TGTGCCAGCAGTGGGGCCCGGGACACGGAAAAACAAGAGACCCAGTACTTC
d_call: -
clone_size: -
j_call: TRBJ2-5
v_call: TRBV6-1

cdr3_aa: CSVDDRKYGYTF
cdr3_nt: TGCAGCGTTGATGACAGAAAATATGGCTACACCTTC
d_call: -
clone_size: -
j_call: TRBJ1-2
v_call: TRBV29-1

cdr3_aa: CASSVALDGNEQFF
cdr3_nt: TGTGCCAGCAGCGTAGCACTCGACGGCAATGAGCAGTTCTTC
d_call: -
clone_size: few
j_call: TRBJ2-1
v_call: TRBV9

cdr3_aa: CASSRKGQGDNSPLHF
cdr3_nt: TGCGCCAGCAGCCGGAAGGGCCAGGGGGATAATTCACCCCTCCACTTT
d_call: TRBD1
clone_size: -
j_call: TRBJ1-6
v_call: TRBV4-1

cdr3_aa: CASSPRVAGAVVYEQYF
cdr3_nt: TGTGCCAGCTCACCTCGGGTAGCGGGAGCAGTGGTCTACGAGCAGTACTTC
d_call: TRBD2
clone_size: -
j_call: TRBJ2-7
v_call: TRBV18

cdr3_aa: CASSLVRGDYGYTF
cdr3_nt: TGTGCCAGCAGCCTCGTCAGGGGCGACTATGGCTACACCTTC
d_call: -
clone_size: few
j_call: TRBJ1-2
v_call: TRBV28

cdr3_aa: CASSLVLGVGTEAFF
cdr3_nt: TGTGCCAGCAGCTTAGTTCTCGGCGTTGGGACTGAAGCTTTCTTT
d_call: -
clone_size: -
j_call: TRBJ1-1
v_call: TRBV7-9

cdr3_aa: CSAGTANTEAFF
cdr3_nt: TGCAGCGCCGGGACAGCGAACACTGAAGCTTTCTTT
d_call: TRBD1
clone_size: -
j_call: TRBJ1-1
v_call: TRBV29-1

cdr3_aa: CASSRVGDSLYEQYF
cdr3_nt: TGTGCCAGCAGCCGTGTTGGGGACTCGCTCTACGAGCAGTACTTC
d_call: -
clone_size: -
j_call: TRBJ2-7
v_call: TRBV5-6

cdr3_aa: CAWSLGFADTQYF
cdr3_nt: TGTGCCTGGAGTCTGGGATTTGCGGATACGCAGTATTTT
d_call: -
clone_size: -
j_call: TRBJ2-3
v_call: TRBV30

cdr3_aa: CASSPSTGNQPQHF
cdr3_nt: TGCGCCAGCAGCCCGAGTACGGGCAATCAGCCCCAGCATTTT
d_call: -
clone_size: -
j_call: TRBJ1-5
v_call: TRBV5-1

cdr3_aa: CACSGRSTDTQYF
cdr3_nt: TGTGCCTGCTCCGGCCGGTCCACAGATACGCAGTATTTT
d_call: -
clone_size: -
j_call: TRBJ2-3
v_call: TRBV19

cdr3_aa: CASSEIGLAGGEQYF
cdr3_nt: TGTGCCAGCAGTGAAATAGGGCTAGCGGGAGGCGAGCAGTACTTC
d_call: TRBD2
clone_size: -
j_call: TRBJ2-7
v_call: TRBV6-1

cdr3_aa: CASVGIAASSYEQYF
cdr3_nt: TGTGCCAGCGTTGGAATAGCGGCCAGCTCCTACGAGCAGTACTTC
d_call: -
clone_size: -
j_call: TRBJ2-7
v_call: TRBV2

cdr3_aa: CASRSGLPQASYGYTF
cdr3_nt: TGTGCCAGCAGGTCGGGACTGCCCCAAGCCTCCTATGGCTACACCTTC
d_call: -
clone_size: -
j_call: TRBJ1-2
v_call: TRBV2

cdr3_aa: CASSYYGGGAEAFF
cdr3_nt: TGTGCCAGCAGTTACTACGGGGGAGGGGCTGAAGCTTTCTTT
d_call: -
clone_size: -
j_call: TRBJ1-1
v_call: TRBV6-5